This T cell receptor (beta chain) came from a study of T cell responses to AZD1222 COVID-19 vaccine listed by TCRdb under 2021. Notes on the research overall: TCR sequencing was performed for approximately 240 trial participants, of whom around 200 were given two doses of AZD1222 and around 25 were given two doses of MenACWY control vaccine. Trial participants were enrolled by age into 18-55, 56-69 and 70-plus year subgroups, with around 150, 28 and 57 TCR-sequenced participants respectively. What the research found in general, with its limitations: Conclusions about previously exposed vaccinees are limited because only six or seven AZD1222 recipients were SARS-CoV-2 seropositive at baseline. Because no day 14 peak-response samples were available, the repertoires could be characterized only after the peak T cell response. Vaccine-associated CD4 TCRs spanned the whole spike protein, with dominant responses in regions 160-218 and 743-854. Epitopes outside the regions mutated in the B.1.351 and B.1.1.7 variants were reportedly recognized by nearly half of the unique spike-specific TCRs. Most participants were white British and females outnumbered males, and the authors suggested that clonal diversity may have been underestimated. Spike-specific TCR breadth and depth rose significantly after two AZD1222 doses compared with day 0 and with MenACWY recipients. The 56-69-year group was small, and its depth increase did not reach significance, likely because of low power.

From V the trimming removes 5 bases and from J it removes 4 bases, while the gene matches leave 10 bases of the junction unaccounted for. Spanning cysteine to phenylalanine, the CDR3 consists of 15 amino acids. CDR3 DNA is the only sequence kept; it has 45 bases, read in frame from the first base. Per the germline V gene (reference sequence), LNHDA is the CDR1 and SQIVND is the CDR2. The CDR3 regions of human TCRbeta chains were analyzed by immunosequencing. As for how the authors treated the data: Repertoire TCRs were checked for matches against a reference library of SARS-CoV-2-specific TCRs that had been generated using the MIRA antigen-specificity platform. Breadth was defined as the fraction of unique TCRs that were SARS-CoV-2-associated. Depth was defined as the fraction of total T cells that were SARS-CoV-2-associated. Each spike-specific TCR was assigned to its reactive spike region and to a CD4 or CD8 class using the MIRA data. Log10-transformed breadth and depth values were compared by one-way ANOVA with Sidak's multiple comparisons tests. Sourced from immuneACCESS, this table was stored by TCRdb with only in-frame sequences that have V and J called. A share of the clones is absent; for the studies checked, an unresolved V gene accounts for under half, and the remainder has no known explanation. V and J calls and clone size are those listed in that table; D and trimming were worked out from the DNA. The sample contains tens of thousands of clones, approximately 88% of them found a single time. Jointly, the top ten make up approximately 10% of the sample.

With respect to this clone: Which antigen it targets is not known. No much larger clone is present one base from it, and per-base qualities are unavailable.

Read against the paper, the sample's time point label means: about 28 days (+/-7) after the second vaccine dose. AZD1222 recipients whose second dose came at about 4 weeks and those whose second dose came at about 12 weeks were combined into one group, since spike-specific TCR depth and breadth did not differ between the two schedules. The vaccinee samples were drawn from two UK trials, COV001 and COV002, one of which was a single-blind randomized controlled phase 2/3 trial testing AZD1222 (ChAdOx1 nCoV-19) in healthy adults. For TCRbeta chain sequencing, PBMC samples from trial participants were taken at day 0 and at day 28 after the second dose.

The sample was peripheral blood, taken 28 days after the second AZD1222 dose. The sequence is built from TRBV19 and TRBJ1-1, with TRBD1 matching 7 junction bases. This receptor was identified in an adult who received the AZD1222 COVID-19 vaccine. The CDR3 reads CASSPSTQGSTEAFF. The base sequence is TGTGCCAGTAGTCCGTCTACACAGGGGAGCACTGAAGCTTTCTTT.